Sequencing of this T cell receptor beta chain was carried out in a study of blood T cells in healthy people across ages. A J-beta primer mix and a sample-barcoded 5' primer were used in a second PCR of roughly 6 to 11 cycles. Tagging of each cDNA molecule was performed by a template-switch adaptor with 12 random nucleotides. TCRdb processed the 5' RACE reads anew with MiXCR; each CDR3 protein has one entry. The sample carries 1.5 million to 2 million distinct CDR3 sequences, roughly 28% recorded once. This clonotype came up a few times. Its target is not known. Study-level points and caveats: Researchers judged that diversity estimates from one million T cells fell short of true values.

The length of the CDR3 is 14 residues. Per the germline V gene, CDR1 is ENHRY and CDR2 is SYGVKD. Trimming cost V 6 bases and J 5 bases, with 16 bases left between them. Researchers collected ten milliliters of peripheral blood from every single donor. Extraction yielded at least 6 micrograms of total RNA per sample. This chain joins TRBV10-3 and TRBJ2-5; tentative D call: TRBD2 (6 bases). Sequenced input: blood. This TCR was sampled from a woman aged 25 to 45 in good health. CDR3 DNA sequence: TGTGCCATCAGCGCCCGGGGGTTCGGTGAGACCCAGTACTTC. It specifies CAISARGFGETQYF.